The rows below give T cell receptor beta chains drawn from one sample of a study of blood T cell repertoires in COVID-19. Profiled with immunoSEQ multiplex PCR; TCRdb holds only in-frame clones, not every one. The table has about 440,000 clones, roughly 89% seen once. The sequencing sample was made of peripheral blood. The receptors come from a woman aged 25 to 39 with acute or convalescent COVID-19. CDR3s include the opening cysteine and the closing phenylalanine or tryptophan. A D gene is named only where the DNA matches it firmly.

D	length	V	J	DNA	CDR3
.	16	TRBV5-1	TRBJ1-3	TGCGCCAGCAGCCATGGTGTAGGGACTTATGGAAACACCATATATTTT	CASSHGVGTYGNTIYF
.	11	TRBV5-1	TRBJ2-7	TGCGCCAGCAAGGGCGCGGGCATGCAGTACTTC	CASKGAGMQYF
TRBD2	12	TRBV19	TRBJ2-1	TGTGCCCCTCCCGGGGGGGTCGGTGAGCAGTTCTTC	CAPPGGVGEQFF
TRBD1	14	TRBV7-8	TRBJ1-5	TGTGCCAGCAGCTGGGGACAGGGGCAACAGCCCCAGCATTTT	CASSWGQGQQPQHF
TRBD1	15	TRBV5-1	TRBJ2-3	TGCGCCAGCAGCTTCCAGGGGGCGGCTTTGAATACGCAGTATTTT	CASSFQGAALNTQYF
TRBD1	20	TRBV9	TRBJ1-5	TGTGCCAGCAGCCCCCGAACCGGGACAGGGGGTAGTTGTAGCAATCAGCCCCAGCATTTT	CASSPRTGTGGSCSNQPQHF
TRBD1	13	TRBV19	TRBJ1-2	TGTGCCACCCAGGACAGGGGGTCTGTCGGCTACACCTTC	CATQDRGSVGYTF
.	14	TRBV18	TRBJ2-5	TGTGCCAGCTCACCACCTTCCGGGCAAGAGACCCAGTACTTC	CASSPPSGQETQYF
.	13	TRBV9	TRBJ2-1	TGTGCCAGCAGCGTGGCAGACTACAATGAGCAGTTCTTC	CASSVADYNEQFF
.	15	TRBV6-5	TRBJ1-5	TGTGCCAGCAACCTGGGCAAATATAGCAATCAGCCCCAGCATTTT	CASNLGKYSNQPQHF
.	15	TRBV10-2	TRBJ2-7	TGCGCCAGCACGGGTGCCCAGACAGGGCGGGGCGAGCAGTACTTC	CASTGAQTGRGEQYF
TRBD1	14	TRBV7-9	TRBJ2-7	TGTGCCAGCAGCGGTGGGGACAGATCCTACGAGCAGTACTTC	CASSGGDRSYEQYF
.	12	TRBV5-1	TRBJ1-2	TGCGCCAGCAGCTCACAGGGTCGTGGCTACACCTTC	CASSSQGRGYTF
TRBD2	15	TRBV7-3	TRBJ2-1	TGTGCCAGCAGCTTGAGGCTAGCGGGGGGGCCAGAGCAGTTCTTC	CASSLRLAGGPEQFF
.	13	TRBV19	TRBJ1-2	TGTGCCAGTAGTAAGAGAATGAGCTATGGCTACACCTTC	CASSKRMSYGYTF
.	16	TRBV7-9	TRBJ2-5	TGTGCCAGCAGCTTACTTCCGGGAAACGTGGGGGAGACCCAGTACTTC	CASSLLPGNVGETQYF
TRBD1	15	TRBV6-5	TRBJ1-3	TGTGCCAGCAGGCCACAGGGGCCCTCTGGAAACACCATATATTTT	CASRPQGPSGNTIYF
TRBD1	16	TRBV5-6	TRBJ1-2	TGTGCCAGCAGCCGAACGCCGACAGGGACCAACTATGGCTACACCTTC	CASSRTPTGTNYGYTF
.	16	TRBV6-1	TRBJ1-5	TGTGCCAGCAGTGAAGTACAGAATCTTAGCAATCAGCCCCAGCATTTT	CASSEVQNLSNQPQHF
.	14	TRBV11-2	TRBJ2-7	TGTGCCAGCAGCTTGTCAGGGCCCGCCTACGAGCAGTACTTC	CASSLSGPAYEQYF
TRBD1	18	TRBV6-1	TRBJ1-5	TGTGCCAGCAGTGACCCTGGACAGGGTACCCTTAGCAATCAGCCCCAGCATTTT	CASSDPGQGTLSNQPQHF
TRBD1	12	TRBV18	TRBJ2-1	TGTGCCAGCTCAAAGAGAGACAGGGAGCCGTTCTTC	CASSKRDREPFF
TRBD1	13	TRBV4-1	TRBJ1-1	TGCGCCAGCAGCCGCACAGGGGGCACTGAAGCTTTCTTT	CASSRTGGTEAFF
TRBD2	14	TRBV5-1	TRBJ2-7	TGCGCCAGCAGGAGGACTAGCGGACCCTACGAGCAGTACTTC	CASRRTSGPYEQYF
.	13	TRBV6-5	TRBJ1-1	TGTGCCAGCAGTTACTCCAGAAACACTGAAGCTTTCTTT	CASSYSRNTEAFF
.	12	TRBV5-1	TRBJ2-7	TGCGCCAGCAGCTCCAAGCCGTACGAGCAGTACTTC	CASSSKPYEQYF
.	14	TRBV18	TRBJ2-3	TGTGCCAGCTCACCGCGGGTGGAGACAGATACGCAGTATTTT	CASSPRVETDTQYF
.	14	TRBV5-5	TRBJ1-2	TGTGCCAGCAGCTTAGGGAGGGGGAACTATGGCTACACCTTC	CASSLGRGNYGYTF